This T cell receptor (beta chain) was retrieved from a study of T cell repertoires in cytomegalovirus infection. Study outcomes and limitations: Summed public TCR beta family frequency identified CMV carriers bearing the relevant HLA.

TCRdb used MiXCR to reprocess the reads, holding one entry per CDR3 protein. This table has roughly 570,000 distinct CDR3 sequences, approximately 40% appearing once. This clonotype occurred a few times. Its antigen is not identified. The CDR3 has 11 amino acids. The V end was cut by 6 bases, the J end by 4 bases, with 7 bases between. Germline CDR1 reads MDHEN; CDR2 reads SYDVKM. The TCR originated in a human donor in good health (CMV status not recorded). Some clones in this sample may be carry-over from other donors' samples. This sequence joins TRBV28 and TRBJ2-7; D is uncertain. Sequencing used cultured PBMCs, obtained from culture after CMV antigen stimulation. CDR3 nucleotides: TGTGCCAGCAGCGCAGAGTACGAGCAGTACTTC. It translates to CASSAEYEQYF.